These T cell receptor beta chains were read from a single sample in a study of T cells after yellow fever vaccination. TCRdb ran MiXCR on the 5' RACE reads and lists one entry per CDR3 protein. The table has more than 350,000 distinct CDR3 sequences, 11% seen once. The sample was PBMCs, taken on the day of the first yellow fever vaccination. The receptors were sampled from a man younger than 30 who received the YFV17D yellow fever vaccine. CDR3s leave out the opening cysteine and the closing phenylalanine or tryptophan. Fields, in order: D gene, V gene, CDR3 protein. The D gene is left open where the match is weak.

d_call: TRBD2
v_call: TRBV29-1
cdr3_aa: SANGLAGTTDTQY

d_call: .
v_call: TRBV5-1
cdr3_aa: ASSLNGVSSYEQY

d_call: .
v_call: TRBV12-3/TRBV12-4
cdr3_aa: ASSINRETQY

d_call: .
v_call: TRBV7-3
cdr3_aa: ASSLGGKITEQF

d_call: .
v_call: TRBV12-3/TRBV12-4
cdr3_aa: ASRLSRNSPLH

d_call: TRBD1
v_call: TRBV18
cdr3_aa: ASQAPHRGEGYT

d_call: TRBD1
v_call: TRBV7-9
cdr3_aa: ASSTGTGDSPLH

d_call: TRBD1
v_call: TRBV7-9
cdr3_aa: ASSLAQGANAEAF

d_call: TRBD2
v_call: TRBV6-2/TRBV6-3
cdr3_aa: ASSYSRRTSGGFSYEQY

d_call: .
v_call: TRBV12-3/TRBV12-4
cdr3_aa: ASSSASGGHYTGELF

d_call: .
v_call: TRBV7-2
cdr3_aa: ASSTGGGDTQY

d_call: TRBD1
v_call: TRBV7-2
cdr3_aa: ASSQDRGRIGELF

d_call: TRBD1
v_call: TRBV5-1
cdr3_aa: ASSPLQYRDREGNEQF

d_call: .
v_call: TRBV6-2/TRBV6-3
cdr3_aa: ASSLGQLNQPQH

d_call: TRBD1
v_call: TRBV15
cdr3_aa: ATSRVRGRVEQF

d_call: TRBD2
v_call: TRBV11-2
cdr3_aa: ASSSPFDGGGAYQTGELF

d_call: .
v_call: TRBV7-6
cdr3_aa: ASSFNRVIGETQY

d_call: .
v_call: TRBV19
cdr3_aa: ATARSGNQPQH

d_call: .
v_call: TRBV4-1
cdr3_aa: ASSQGFGGNTEAF

d_call: .
v_call: TRBV29-1
cdr3_aa: SVTGYYGYT

d_call: TRBD2
v_call: TRBV9
cdr3_aa: ASSVGGGQDYNEQF

d_call: TRBD2
v_call: TRBV20-1
cdr3_aa: SARRTSGNTGELF

d_call: .
v_call: TRBV15
cdr3_aa: ATRRGGETQY

d_call: .
v_call: TRBV6-1
cdr3_aa: ASSEALPTPWQPQH

d_call: .
v_call: TRBV5-6
cdr3_aa: ASSRGLDYEQY

d_call: .
v_call: TRBV6-2/TRBV6-3
cdr3_aa: ASSLRHAVTYEQY

d_call: .
v_call: TRBV28
cdr3_aa: ASSLMAPGVIDEKLF

d_call: .
v_call: TRBV6-1
cdr3_aa: ASSPRVRRETQY